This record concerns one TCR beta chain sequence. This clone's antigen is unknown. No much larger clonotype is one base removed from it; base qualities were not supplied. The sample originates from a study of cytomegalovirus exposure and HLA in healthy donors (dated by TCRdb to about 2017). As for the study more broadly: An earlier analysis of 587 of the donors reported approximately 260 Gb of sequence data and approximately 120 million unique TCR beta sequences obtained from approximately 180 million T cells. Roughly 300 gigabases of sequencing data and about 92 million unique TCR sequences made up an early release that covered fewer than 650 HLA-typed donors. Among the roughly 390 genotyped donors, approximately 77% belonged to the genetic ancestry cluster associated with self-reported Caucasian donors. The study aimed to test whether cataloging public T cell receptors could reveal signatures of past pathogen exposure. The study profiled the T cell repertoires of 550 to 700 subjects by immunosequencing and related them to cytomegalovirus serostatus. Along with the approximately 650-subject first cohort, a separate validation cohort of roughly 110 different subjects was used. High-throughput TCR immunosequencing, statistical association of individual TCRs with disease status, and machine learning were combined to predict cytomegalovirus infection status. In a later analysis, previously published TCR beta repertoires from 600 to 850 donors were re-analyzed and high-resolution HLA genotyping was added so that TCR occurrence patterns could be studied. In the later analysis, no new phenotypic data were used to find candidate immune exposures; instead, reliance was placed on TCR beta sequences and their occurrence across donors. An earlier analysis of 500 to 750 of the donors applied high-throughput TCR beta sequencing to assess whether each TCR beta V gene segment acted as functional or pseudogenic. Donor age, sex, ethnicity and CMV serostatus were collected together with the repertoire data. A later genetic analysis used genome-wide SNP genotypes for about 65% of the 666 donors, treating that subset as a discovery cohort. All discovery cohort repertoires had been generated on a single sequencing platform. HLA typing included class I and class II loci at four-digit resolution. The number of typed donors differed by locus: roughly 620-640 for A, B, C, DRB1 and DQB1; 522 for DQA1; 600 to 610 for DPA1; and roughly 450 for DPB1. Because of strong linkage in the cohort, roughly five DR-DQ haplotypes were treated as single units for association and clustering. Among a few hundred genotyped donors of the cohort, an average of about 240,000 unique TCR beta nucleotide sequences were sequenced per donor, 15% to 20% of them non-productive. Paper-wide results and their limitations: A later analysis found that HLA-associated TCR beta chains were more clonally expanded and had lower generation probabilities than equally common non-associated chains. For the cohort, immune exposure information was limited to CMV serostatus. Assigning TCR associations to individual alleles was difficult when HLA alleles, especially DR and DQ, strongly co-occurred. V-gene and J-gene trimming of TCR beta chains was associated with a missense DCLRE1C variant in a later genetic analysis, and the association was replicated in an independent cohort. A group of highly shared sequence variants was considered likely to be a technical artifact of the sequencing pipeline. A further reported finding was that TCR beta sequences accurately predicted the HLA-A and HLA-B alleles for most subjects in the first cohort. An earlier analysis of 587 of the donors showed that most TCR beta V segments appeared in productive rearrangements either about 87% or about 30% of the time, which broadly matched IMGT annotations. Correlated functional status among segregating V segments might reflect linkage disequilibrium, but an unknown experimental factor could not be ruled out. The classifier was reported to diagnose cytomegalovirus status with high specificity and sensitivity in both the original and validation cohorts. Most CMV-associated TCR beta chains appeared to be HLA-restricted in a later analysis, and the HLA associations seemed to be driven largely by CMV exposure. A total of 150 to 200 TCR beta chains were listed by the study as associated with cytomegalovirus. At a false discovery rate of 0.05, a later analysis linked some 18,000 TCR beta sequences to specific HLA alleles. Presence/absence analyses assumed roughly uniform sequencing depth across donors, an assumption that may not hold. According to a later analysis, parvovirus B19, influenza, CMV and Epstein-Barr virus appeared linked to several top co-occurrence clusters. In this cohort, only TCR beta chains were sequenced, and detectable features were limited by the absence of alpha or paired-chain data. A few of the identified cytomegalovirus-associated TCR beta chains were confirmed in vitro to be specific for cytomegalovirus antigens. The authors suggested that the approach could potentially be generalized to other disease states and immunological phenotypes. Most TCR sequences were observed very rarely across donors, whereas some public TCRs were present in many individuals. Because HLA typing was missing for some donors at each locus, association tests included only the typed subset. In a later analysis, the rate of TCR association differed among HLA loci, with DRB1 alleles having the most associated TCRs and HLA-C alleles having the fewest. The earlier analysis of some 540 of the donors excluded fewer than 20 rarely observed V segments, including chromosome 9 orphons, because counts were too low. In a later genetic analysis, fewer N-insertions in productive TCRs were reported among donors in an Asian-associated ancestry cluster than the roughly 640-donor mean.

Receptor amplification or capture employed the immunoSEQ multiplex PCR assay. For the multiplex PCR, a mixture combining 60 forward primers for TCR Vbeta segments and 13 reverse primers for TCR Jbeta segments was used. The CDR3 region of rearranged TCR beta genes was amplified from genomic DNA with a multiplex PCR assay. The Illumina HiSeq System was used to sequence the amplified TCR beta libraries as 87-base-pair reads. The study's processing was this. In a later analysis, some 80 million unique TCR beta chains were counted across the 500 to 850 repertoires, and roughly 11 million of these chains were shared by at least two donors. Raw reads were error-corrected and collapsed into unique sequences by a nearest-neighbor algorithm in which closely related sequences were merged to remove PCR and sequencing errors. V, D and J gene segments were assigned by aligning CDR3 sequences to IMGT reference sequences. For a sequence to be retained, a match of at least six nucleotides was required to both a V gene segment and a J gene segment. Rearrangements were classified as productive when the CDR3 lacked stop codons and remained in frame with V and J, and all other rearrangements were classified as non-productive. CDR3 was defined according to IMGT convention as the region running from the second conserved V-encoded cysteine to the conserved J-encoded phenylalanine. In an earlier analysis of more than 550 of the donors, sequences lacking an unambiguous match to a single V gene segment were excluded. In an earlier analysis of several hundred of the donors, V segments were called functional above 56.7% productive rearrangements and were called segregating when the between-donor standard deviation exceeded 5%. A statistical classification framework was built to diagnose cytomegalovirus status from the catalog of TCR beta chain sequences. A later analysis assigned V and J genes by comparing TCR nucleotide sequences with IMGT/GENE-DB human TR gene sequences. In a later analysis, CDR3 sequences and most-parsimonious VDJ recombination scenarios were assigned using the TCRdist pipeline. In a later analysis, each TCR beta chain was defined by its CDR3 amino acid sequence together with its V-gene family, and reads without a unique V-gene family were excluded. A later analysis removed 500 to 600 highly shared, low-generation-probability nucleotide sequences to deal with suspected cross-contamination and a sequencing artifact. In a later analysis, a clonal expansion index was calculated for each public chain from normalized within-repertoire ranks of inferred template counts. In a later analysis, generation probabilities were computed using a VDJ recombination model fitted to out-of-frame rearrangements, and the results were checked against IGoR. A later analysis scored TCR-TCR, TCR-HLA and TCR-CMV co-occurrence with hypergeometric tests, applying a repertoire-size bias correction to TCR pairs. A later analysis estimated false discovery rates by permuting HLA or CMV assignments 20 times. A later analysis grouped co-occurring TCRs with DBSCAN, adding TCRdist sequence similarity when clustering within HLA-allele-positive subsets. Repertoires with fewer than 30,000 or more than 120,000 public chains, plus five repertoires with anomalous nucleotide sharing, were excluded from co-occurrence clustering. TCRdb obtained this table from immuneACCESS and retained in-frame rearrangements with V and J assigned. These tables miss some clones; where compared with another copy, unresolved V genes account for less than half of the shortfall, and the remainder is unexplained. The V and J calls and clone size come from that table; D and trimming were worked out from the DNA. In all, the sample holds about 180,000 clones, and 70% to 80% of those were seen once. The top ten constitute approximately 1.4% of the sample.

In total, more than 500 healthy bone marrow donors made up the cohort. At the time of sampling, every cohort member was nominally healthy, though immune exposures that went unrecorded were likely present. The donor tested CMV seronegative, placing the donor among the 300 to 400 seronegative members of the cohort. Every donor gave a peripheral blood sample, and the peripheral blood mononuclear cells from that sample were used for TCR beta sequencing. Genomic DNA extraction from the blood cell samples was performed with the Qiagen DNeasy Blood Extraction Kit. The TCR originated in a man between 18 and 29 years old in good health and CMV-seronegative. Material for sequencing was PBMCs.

The nucleotide sequence reads TGTGCCAGCAGCGCTGAAGGGCGACTACGAGCTTTCTTT. It encodes CASSAEGRLRAFF. The chain uses TRBV2 and TRBJ1-1; the D segment cannot be called with confidence. For CDR1 and CDR2, the germline V gene lists SNHLY and FYNNEI. From cysteine to phenylalanine, the CDR3 is 13 amino acids long. Here the CDR3 DNA is all that survives: 39 bases in frame from base 1. Relative to germline, V is 6 bases shorter and J is 10 bases shorter, with 18 bases between their ends.